Included here is one T cell receptor (beta chain) sequence, with context. What it binds is unknown. The CDR3 is 17 amino acids. V lost 3 bases to trimming and J lost 1 base, with 18 bases between them. Germline V gene data show CDR1 as LNHDA and CDR2 as SQIVND (reference sequence). These data belong to a study of T cell repertoires in cytomegalovirus infection. Study results and limitations: Summed frequency of public TCR beta families distinguished CMV carriers with the relevant HLA. CMV-specific TCR beta clonotypes restricted by HLA-C dominated the ex vivo response.

TCRdb independently ran MiXCR on the reads; one entry per CDR3 protein. Of 200,000 to 250,000 distinct CDR3 sequences listed, less than 50% are singletons. The V call is TRBV19, the J call TRBJ1-1; D not certain. This clonotype was sampled from a human donor in good health (CMV status not recorded). Some clones in this sample may be carry-over from other donors' samples. The starting material was CD8+ T cells from cultured PBMCs, obtained from culture after CMV antigen stimulation. The chain's CDR3 is CASSMTPPGRPNTEAFF. The DNA of the CDR3 is TGTGCCAGTAGTATGACACCCCCTGGACGGCCGAACACTGAAGCTTTCTTT.